The present entry profiles one TCR beta chain with its context. Its antigen is as yet unknown. This entry is derived from a study of cytomegalovirus exposure and HLA in healthy donors. Background on the study: Genotyping of roughly 400 donors showed that about 79% belonged to the Caucasian-associated ancestry cluster. Whole-study findings and limits: CMV serostatus was the sole immune exposure data available. The authors enumerated some 160 TCR beta chains as linked to cytomegalovirus.

The V gene lost 2 bases and the J gene lost 10 bases, with 13 bases spanning the gap. There are 14 residues in the CDR3. The V gene's germline CDR1 is SGHRS and CDR2 YFSETQ. The study ran its PCR with 60 Vbeta and 13 Jbeta primers. TCRdb keeps only in-frame clones here, not all; method: immunoSEQ multiplex PCR. The table records 150,000 to 200,000 clones, 85% of them present only once. This receptor was identified in a boy aged 2 to 10 in good health and CMV-seronegative. V usage is TRBV5-1 and J usage is TRBJ1-6; a weak D match, TRBD1 (5 bases). Material: PBMCs. The CDR3 reads CASSFSGVRSPLHF. The CDR3 coding sequence is TGCGCCAGCAGCTTCTCGGGGGTAAGGTCACCCCTCCACTTT. Combining the CDR3 with reference TRBV5-1 and TRBJ1-6 gives the whole variable domain KAGVTQTPRYLIKTRGQQVTLSCSPISGHRSVSWYQQTPGQGLQFLFEYFSETQRNKGNFPGRFSGRQFSNSRSEMNVSTLELGDSALYLCASSFSGVRSPLHFGNGTRLTVT.